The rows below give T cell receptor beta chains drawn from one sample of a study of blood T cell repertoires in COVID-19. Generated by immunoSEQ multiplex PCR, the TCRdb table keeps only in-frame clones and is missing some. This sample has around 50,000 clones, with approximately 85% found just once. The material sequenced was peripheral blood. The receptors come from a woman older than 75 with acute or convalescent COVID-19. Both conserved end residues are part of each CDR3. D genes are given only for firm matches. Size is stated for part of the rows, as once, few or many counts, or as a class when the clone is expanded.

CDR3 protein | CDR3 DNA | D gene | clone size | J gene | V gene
CASKSGGDTGELFF | TGTGCCAGCAAAAGCGGGGGAGACACCGGGGAGCTGTTTTTT | TRBD2 | few | TRBJ2-2 | TRBV28
CASSLSQGQGSYGYTF | TGTGCCAGCAGTTTATCCCAGGGACAGGGCTCATATGGCTACACCTTC | TRBD1 | - | TRBJ1-2 | TRBV27
CASSPRPGNQPQHF | TGTGCCAGCAGTCCGCGGCCGGGCAATCAGCCCCAGCATTTT | - | - | TRBJ1-5 | TRBV27
CASSQSDRRQANYEQYF | TGCGCCAGCAGTCAATCGGACCGCCGACAGGCCAACTACGAGCAGTACTTC | - | - | TRBJ2-7 | TRBV23-1
CASSDVGHRGNSPLHF | TGTGCCAGCAGTGACGTCGGTCACAGGGGGAATTCACCCCTCCACTTT | TRBD1 | - | TRBJ1-6 | TRBV6-1
CASSRTGGAYTEAFF | TGTGCCAGCAGTCGGACAGGGGGCGCATACACTGAAGCTTTCTTT | TRBD1 | - | TRBJ1-1 | TRBV6-5
CASSPSGARTEAFF | TGTGCCAGCAGCCCCAGCGGGGCAAGGACTGAAGCTTTCTTT | - | - | TRBJ1-1 | TRBV3-1/TRBV3-2
CATSRDRGFPGEQYF | TGTGCCACCAGCAGAGATAGGGGGTTCCCGGGCGAGCAGTACTTC | - | - | TRBJ2-7 | TRBV15
CASSRRIDRYSNQPQHF | TGCGCCAGCAGTAGGCGCATAGACAGATATAGCAATCAGCCCCAGCATTTT | - | - | TRBJ1-5 | TRBV23-1
CASSPFGARETQYF | TGTGCCAGCAGCCCATTTGGAGCCCGGGAGACCCAGTACTTC | - | - | TRBJ2-5 | TRBV7-2
CASSQGEAETQYF | TGTGCCAGCAGCCAAGGCGAGGCGGAGACCCAGTACTTC | - | - | TRBJ2-5 | TRBV14
CASIYRVTGELFF | TGTGCCAGCATTTACAGGGTGACCGGGGAGCTGTTTTTT | - | - | TRBJ2-2 | TRBV3-1/TRBV3-2
CASSLDGSHYGYTF | TGTGCCAGCAGCTTGGACGGGTCGCACTATGGCTACACCTTC | - | once | TRBJ1-2 | TRBV5-4
CASSSQTGLKNTGELFF | TGTGCCAGCAGCTCCCAGACAGGGTTAAAGAACACCGGGGAGCTGTTTTTT | TRBD1 | few | TRBJ2-2 | TRBV5-4
CASSQRTEYTGELFF | TGTGCCAGCAGCCAACGGACAGAGTACACCGGGGAGCTGTTTTTT | - | - | TRBJ2-2 | TRBV7-6
CATRTGANTGELFF | TGTGCCACCAGGACAGGGGCTAACACCGGGGAGCTGTTTTTT | TRBD1 | - | TRBJ2-2 | TRBV6-4
CASSTYLSQQGGYGYTF | TGTGCCAGTAGTACTTACCTGAGCCAACAGGGGGGGTATGGCTACACCTTC | TRBD1 | - | TRBJ1-2 | TRBV19
CASSRQGLGEKLFF | TGTGCCAGCAGCAGACAGGGACTTGGTGAAAAACTGTTTTTT | TRBD1 | once | TRBJ1-4 | TRBV7-9
CASSTSGMSDYGYTF | TGCGCCAGCAGCACCTCAGGGATGTCCGACTATGGCTACACCTTC | - | - | TRBJ1-2 | TRBV5-1
CASSITPGVNGYTF | TGTGCCAGTAGTATCACTCCAGGGGTCAATGGCTACACCTTC | - | - | TRBJ1-2 | TRBV19
CASSAWDRNYEQYF | TGTGCCAGCAGTGCTTGGGACAGAAACTACGAGCAGTACTTC | TRBD1 | - | TRBJ2-7 | TRBV2
CASSLAASSGNTIYF | TGCGCCAGCAGCTTGGCCGCCAGCTCTGGAAACACCATATATTTT | - | - | TRBJ1-3 | TRBV5-1
CASSYFGILDNSPLHF | TGTGCCAGCAGCTACTTCGGGATTTTGGATAATTCACCCCTCCACTTT | - | - | TRBJ1-6 | TRBV7-2
CASSRGGPQHF | TGTGCCAGCAGTCGGGGAGGGCCCCAGCATTTT | - | - | TRBJ1-5 | TRBV12-3/TRBV12-4
CASSARQGANYGYTF | TGTGCCAGCAGCGCCCGACAGGGGGCTAACTATGGCTACACCTTC | TRBD1 | - | TRBJ1-2 | TRBV16
CASSPQNTGELFF | TGTGCCAGCTCACCTCAGAACACCGGGGAGCTGTTTTTT | - | - | TRBJ2-2 | TRBV18
CASSKALTSGRGGRAKNIQYF | TGTGCCAGCAGCAAAGCGCTCACTAGCGGGAGAGGGGGTAGAGCCAAAAACATTCAGTACTTC | - | large | TRBJ2-4 | TRBV21-1
CASSRRTGGTNNERAFF | TGCGCCAGCAGCAGGCGGACAGGGGGCACAAATAACGAAAGAGCTTTCTTT | TRBD1 | - | TRBJ1-1 | TRBV5-1
CASSPGLAGGGEQFF | TGTGCCAGCAGCCCGGGACTAGCGGGGGGCGGTGAGCAGTTCTTC | TRBD2 | few | TRBJ2-1 | TRBV9
CASSPRTSGGDTQYF | TGTGCCAGCAGCCCACGGACTAGCGGTGGAGATACGCAGTATTTT | TRBD2 | - | TRBJ2-3 | TRBV3-1/TRBV3-2
CATSDKKKGRVSYNEQFF | TGTGCCACCAGTGACAAAAAAAAAGGCAGGGTCTCCTACAATGAGCAGTTCTTC | - | few | TRBJ2-1 | TRBV24-1
CASSLGLAGVSTGELFF | TGCGCCAGCAGCCTTGGACTAGCGGGAGTCAGCACCGGGGAGCTGTTTTTT | TRBD2 | - | TRBJ2-2 | TRBV4-1
CASSEGAKGANTGELFF | TGTGCCAGCAGTGAAGGGGCGAAGGGGGCGAACACCGGGGAGCTGTTTTTT | - | - | TRBJ2-2 | TRBV6-1
CASSLDRFQPQHF | TGTGCCAGCAGCTTGGACAGGTTTCAGCCCCAGCATTTT | TRBD1 | - | TRBJ1-5 | TRBV13
CASRGRVREQYF | TGTGCCAGCAGGGGGAGGGTAAGGGAGCAGTACTTC | TRBD2 | - | TRBJ2-7 | TRBV28
CASSLGPTTYNEQFF | TGTGCCAGCAGCTTAGGCCCGACTACCTACAATGAGCAGTTCTTC | - | - | TRBJ2-1 | TRBV7-9